Following are 26 T cell receptor beta chains from one sample sequenced in a study of T cells in Graves' hyperthyroidism and ophthalmopathy. Amplification yielded TCR beta CDR3 regions, with RNA transcripts as the source. TCR CDR3 underwent first-round RT-PCR with the HTBI primer set. TCRdb passed the multiplex PCR reads through MiXCR, listing each CDR3 protein once. In the table there are around 300,000 distinct CDR3 sequences, over 11% of which are singletons. Sequenced: blood. Every receptor here comes from a woman under 40 with Graves' hyperthyroidism.

This clonotype was counted only a few times. The chain links TRBV29-1 to TRBJ1-1; no definite D call. Trimming pared 4 bases from V and 7 bases from J, leaving 4 bases between. CDR1 is SQVTM, CDR2 ANQGSEA, per germline. CDR3 length: 9 amino acids. CDR3 protein: CSVGFEAFF. The CDR3 DNA follows: TGCAGCGTTGGATTTGAAGCTTTCTTT.

Remarks on this clonotype: At one of its ends the junction is not consistent with the germline gene, which may arise from a read error. The rearrangement links TRBV10-3 to TRBJ2-7, with D possibly being TRBD2 (6 bases). Germline values: CDR1 ENHRY, CDR2 SYGVKD. The CDR3 is made up of 15 amino acids. The CDR3 DNA is TGTGCCATCAGTGGGTCGGTAGCGGCCTCCCACGAGCAGTACTTC. Protein product: CAISGSVAASHEQYF.

Only a few counts were recorded for this clonotype. This chain connects TRBV4-1 to TRBJ1-5, with 7 positions matching TRBD1. Germline CDR1 and CDR2: MGHRA and YSYEKL. The CDR3 covers 14 residues. Unmatched junction bases numbered 10, after V lost 8 bases and J lost 6 bases. The CDR3 bases are TGCGCCAGCGCATCCCCAGGGGGTGGTCAGCCCCAGCATTTT. Its protein product is CASASPGGGQPQHF.

On this clonotype: A much bigger clone sits one base away, suggesting this may be a read error. This chain links TRBV28 with TRBJ2-5; D not resolved. The length of the CDR3 is 10 residues. V was shortened by 8 bases and J by 3 bases, with 4 bases between the two germline ends. CDR1 MDHEN and CDR2 SYDVKM come from the germline V gene. The CDR3 DNA reads as TGTGCCAGCGGGGAAGAGACCCAGTACTTC. Amino acid sequence: CASGEETQYF. Combining the CDR3 with reference TRBV28 and TRBJ2-5 gives the whole variable domain DVKVTQSSRYLVKRTGEKVFLECVQDMDHENMFWYRQDPGLGLRLIYFSYDVKMKEKGDIPEGYSVSREKKERFSLILESASTNQTSMYLCASGEETQYFGPGTRLLVL.

The J gene is TRBJ2-1, the V gene TRBV30, with 10 bases lining up with TRBD1. There are 15 residues in the CDR3. J was trimmed by 7 bases and V by 4 bases; bases with no gene match: 10. Germline CDR1 and CDR2: GTSNPN and SVGIG (reference sequence). The CDR3 DNA follows: TGTGCCTGGACTCTGAGGGACAGGGGCCGTAATGAGCAGTTCTTC. It codes for CAWTLRDRGRNEQFF.

This clonotype was detected a few times. This chain joins TRBV10-2 and TRBJ2-5, with TRBD2 matching over 7 bases. Germline trimming cut 7 bases from V and 5 bases from J; bases unmatched to any gene: 4. CDR3 length: 12 residues. In germline, CDR1 is WSHSY, CDR2 SAAADI. DNA for the CDR3: TGCGCCAGCAACGTGGGAGGGGAGACCCAGTACTTC. Encoded protein: CASNVGGETQYF.

This clonotype was recorded a few times. This sequence joins TRBV7-9 and TRBJ2-7; D uncertain. The germline V and J ends were trimmed by 2 bases and 6 bases, with 8 bases remaining between them. Germline-derived CDR1 and CDR2 are SEHNR and FQNEAQ (reference sequence). The CDR3 has 12 residues. CDR3 protein: CASSLRYGEQYF. DNA for the CDR3: TGTGCCAGCAGCTTACGGTACGGCGAGCAGTACTTC.

This clonotype has only a few counts. The J gene is TRBJ2-3, the V gene TRBV20-1, with TRBD2 identical over 14 bases. CDR3 size: 16 residues. V lost 1 base, J lost 6 bases, and 6 bases stayed unmatched. CDR1 and CDR2 from the germline V gene are DFQATT and SNEGSKA (reference sequence). CDR3 residues: CSARVRTSGRRDTQYF. CDR3 bases: TGCAGTGCTAGAGTCAGGACTAGCGGGAGGCGCGATACGCAGTATTTT.

The genes are TRBV7-2 and TRBJ2-7; D uncertain. CDR3 size: 15 residues. CDR1 and CDR2 (germline): SGHTA, FQGNSA. The V and J ends lost 3 bases and 0 bases respectively, with 12 bases between them. The CDR3 region has the DNA TGTGCCAGCAGCTTCTCCGACTTCATCTCCTACGAGCAGTACTTC. This encodes CASSFSDFISYEQYF.

This clonotype was seen many times. V is TRBV28 and J is TRBJ2-3; 8 nucleotides match TRBD1. The CDR3 runs to 13 residues. Germline assignment: CDR1 MDHEN and CDR2 SYDVKM. The V segment lost 9 bases and the J segment 6 bases; nucleotides outside the gene matches: 8. Here the CDR3 reads CASNLGTGDTQYF. CDR3 sequence (DNA): TGTGCCAGTAACCTCGGGACAGGTGATACGCAGTATTTT.

In its sample, this clonotype was seen many times. The chain couples TRBV28 to TRBJ1-4, with 8 nucleotides matching TRBD1. This CDR3 has 15 amino acids. The germline CDR1 and CDR2 sequences are MDHEN and SYDVKM. Trimming took 5 bases from V and 3 from J; bases not matched to a gene: 5. The CDR3 is CASSGRTGPNEKLFF. The CDR3, as DNA: TGTGCCAGCAGTGGCCGGACAGGGCCTAATGAAAAACTGTTTTTT.

In this sample, this clonotype turned up many times. The chain joins TRBV2 to TRBJ2-3; D not resolved. The germline V gene has CDR1 SNHLY and CDR2 FYNNEI. This CDR3 has 15 residues. Deletions cut 1 base from V and 6 bases from J, with 14 bases between. The CDR3 reads CASSEEGFVDDTQYF. CDR3 DNA: TGTGCCAGCAGTGAAGAGGGATTTGTAGACGATACGCAGTATTTT.

This clonotype was seen at least ten times. This chain links TRBV6-1 with TRBJ2-1, with TRBD2 matching 14 bases. The CDR3 is 14 residues long. Germline values: CDR1 MNHNS, CDR2 SASEGT. Trimming cost V 7 bases and J 7 bases; bases outside gene matches: 3. For the CDR3, the DNA is TGTGCCAGCACCTGGACTAGCGGGGGGAATGAGCAGTTCTTC. Its translation: CASTWTSGGNEQFF.

The sample holds many counts of this clonotype. CDR3: CASRTPGQGNEQYF. Written as DNA, the CDR3 is TGTGCCAGCAGGACCCCGGGACAGGGTAACGAGCAGTACTTC. This chain connects TRBV12-3 or TRBV12-4 to TRBJ2-7; 9 bases match TRBD1. V trimming: 6 bases; J trimming: 5 bases; junction bases outside the gene matches: 8. The CDR3 sequence is 14 residues long.

This clonotype was counted only a few times. The chain has TRBV3-1 and TRBJ2-3, with TRBD2 identical over 14 bases. Germline assignment: CDR1 LGHDT and CDR2 YNNKEL (reference sequence). This CDR3 has 15 amino acids. J was trimmed by 10 bases and V by 6 bases; bases with no gene match: 9. DNA for the CDR3: TGTGCCAGCAGTCCGTCCGGGACTAGCGGGAGCGCGCAGTATTTT. Translation gives CASSPSGTSGSAQYF.

The rearrangement uses TRBV29-1 and TRBJ2-4, with D possibly being TRBD1 or TRBD2 (5 bases each). CDR1 and CDR2 from the germline V gene are SQVTM and ANQGSEA. The CDR3 runs to 14 residues. Trimming shortened V by 1 base and J by 1 base, and 8 bases separated the two germline ends. The CDR3 sequence: CSVEGGTAKNIQYF. CDR3 nucleotide sequence: TGCAGCGTTGAAGGAGGGACGGCCAAAAACATTCAGTACTTC.

This clonotype was observed many times. The J gene is TRBJ1-2, the V gene TRBV2, with D unclear. The V gene's germline CDR1 is SNHLY and CDR2 FYNNEI. The CDR3 is 15 amino acids. Trimming shortened V by 7 bases and J by 8 bases, and 23 bases separated the two germline ends. CDR3 residues: CASTKPGELRRGYTF. The CDR3 nucleotides read TGTGCCAGCACCAAACCCGGGGAACTACGGCGGGGCTACACCTTC.

The table lists this clonotype with a few counts. The rearrangement uses TRBV5-6 and TRBJ2-6; 7 nucleotides agree with TRBD1. CDR3 length: 19 residues. J lost 0 bases, V lost 2 bases, and 11 bases had no gene match. Looked up from germline, CDR1 is SGHDT and CDR2 is YYEEEE. Written as DNA, the CDR3 is TGTGCCAGCAGCTTAAGGGCTGGGACAGCCTCCTCTGGGGCCAACGTCCTGACTTTC. This codes for CASSLRAGTASSGANVLTF.

The chain carries TRBV11-2 and TRBJ1-3; 7 bases fit TRBD1. The CDR3 consists of 16 residues. Germline CDR1 reads SGHAT; CDR2 reads FQNNGV. V gave up 2 bases and J gave up 0 bases; unmatched junction bases: 4. The chain's CDR3 is CASSLSRGSSGNTIYF. The CDR3 nucleotides read TGTGCCAGCAGCTTATCCAGGGGGAGCTCTGGAAACACCATATATTTT. The complete variable domain, with remaining parts taken from reference TRBV11-2 and TRBJ1-3, reads EAGVAQSPRYKIIEKRQSVAFWCNPISGHATLYWYQQILGQGPKLLIQFQNNGVVDDSQLPKDRFSAERLKGVDSTLKIQPAKLEDSAVYLCASSLSRGSSGNTIYFGEGSWLTVV.

This clonotype was seen ten or more times. The chain uses TRBV3-1 and TRBJ1-1; D not certain. Trimming shortened V by 1 base and J by 0 bases, and 9 bases separated the two germline ends. The CDR3 spans 15 residues. Germline CDR1 LGHDT, CDR2 YNNKEL (reference sequence). Written as DNA, the CDR3 is TGTGCCAGCAGCCAAGCTCCTCGTTTGAACACTGAAGCTTTCTTT. Amino acids: CASSQAPRLNTEAFF.

The chain recombines TRBV10-3 with TRBJ1-3, with a possible D match to TRBD1 (6 bases). Trimming took off 6 bases at V and 0 bases at J, with 9 bases between the two ends. Germline lookup yields CDR1 ENHRY and CDR2 SYGVKD. The CDR3 has 14 amino acids. The CDR3 nucleotides are TGTGCCATCAGGGGACACGGCTCTGGAAACACCATATATTTT. Its protein product is CAIRGHGSGNTIYF.

The chain carries TRBV28 and TRBJ2-6; D possibly corresponds to TRBD1 (6 bases). V lost 4 bases and J 4 bases, leaving 11 bases between the germline ends. This CDR3 spans 15 amino acids. Germline CDR1 and CDR2: MDHEN and SYDVKM. CDR3 nucleotides: TGTGCCAGCAGTTCGCAGGGGCCCGGGGCCAACGTCCTGACTTTC. This sequence encodes CASSSQGPGANVLTF.

The sample holds many counts of this clonotype. J is TRBJ2-2 and V is TRBV29-1; TRBD2 matches 12 bases. The CDR3 is 13 residues long. V gave up 7 bases and J gave up 5 bases; unmatched junction bases: 2. The V gene's germline CDR1 is SQVTM and CDR2 ANQGSEA. The chain's CDR3 is CSAGTSGTGELFF. CDR3 in DNA: TGCAGCGCCGGGACTAGCGGGACCGGGGAGCTGTTTTTT.

The genes are TRBV28 and TRBJ2-1; a possible D gene is TRBD1 (8 bases). This CDR3 has 17 amino acids. Germline loops: CDR1 MDHEN, CDR2 SYDVKM. V lost 5 bases and J 5 bases, leaving 22 bases between the germline ends. CDR3 in amino acids: CASSAALRGTGDNEQFF. The CDR3 nucleotides are TGTGCCAGCAGTGCAGCATTGCGGGGGACAGGAGACAATGAGCAGTTCTTC.

This clonotype occurred many times. The chain has TRBV11-2 and TRBJ1-1, with TRBD1 as a possible D gene (5 bases). This CDR3 is 13 amino acids long. Germline-derived CDR1 and CDR2 are SGHAT and FQNNGV. The V and J ends lost 0 bases and 5 bases respectively, with 7 bases between them. The CDR3 sequence is CASSLDQGTEAFF. The CDR3 DNA reads TGTGCCAGCAGCTTAGATCAGGGTACTGAAGCTTTCTTT. The full variable domain, with the rest looked up from reference TRBV11-2 and TRBJ1-1, is EAGVAQSPRYKIIEKRQSVAFWCNPISGHATLYWYQQILGQGPKLLIQFQNNGVVDDSQLPKDRFSAERLKGVDSTLKIQPAKLEDSAVYLCASSLDQGTEAFFGQGTRLTVV.

This clonotype was seen repeatedly, ten times or more. The chain couples TRBV28 to TRBJ1-5, with D hard to call. V lost 5 bases to trimming and J lost 4 bases, with 15 bases between them. Germline V gene data show CDR1 as MDHEN and CDR2 as SYDVKM. The CDR3 totals 15 residues. CDR3 sequence reads: CASSPRYRGNQPQHF. The CDR3 DNA reads TGTGCCAGCAGTCCGCGGTATCGGGGTAATCAGCCCCAGCATTTT. Variable domain in full (rest from reference TRBV28 and TRBJ1-5): DVKVTQSSRYLVKRTGEKVFLECVQDMDHENMFWYRQDPGLGLRLIYFSYDVKMKEKGDIPEGYSVSREKKERFSLILESASTNQTSMYLCASSPRYRGNQPQHFGDGTRLSIL.